This TCR beta chain was sequenced in a study of neurological immune-mediated disorders. Study-level findings and limits: HTLV-1-associated myelopathy had the most TCR clonal expansion, whereas multiple sclerosis had the least (lower than in healthy controls).

This clonotype showed up just a few times. Its antigen remains unidentified. Time point: longitudinal time-point 1 (baseline). Template-switch 5'RACE cDNA synthesis added a 10-nucleotide unique molecular identifier. From 15-18 subjects, each sequencing run yielded over 180 million TCR-beta sequences. MiXCR, applied by TCRdb to the 5' RACE reads, yields one record per CDR3 protein. The top ten hold approximately 9.7% of the sample, which has some 71,000 distinct CDR3 sequences, 10% seen once. The CDR3 sequence is 14 residues long. Germline assignment: CDR1 SNHLY and CDR2 FYNNEI. Trimming stripped 6 bases from V and 4 bases from J, with 12 bases between.

The receptor comes from a man aged 30 to 45 in good health. This sequence joins TRBV2 and TRBJ1-4, with a possible D match to TRBD1 (6 bases). The sequenced sample was PBMCs. For the CDR3, the DNA is TGTGCCAGCAGCGCTGGACAGAGTAATGAAAAACTGTTTTTT. This codes for CASSAGQSNEKLFF.